These T cell receptor beta chains were read from a single sample in a study of CD8 T cells in Susac syndrome. TCRdb re-called the immunoSEQ multiplex PCR reads with MiXCR, one entry per CDR3 protein. The table has approximately 130,000 distinct CDR3 sequences, approximately 90% seen once. Material for sequencing was CD8+ T cells from PBMCs. The receptors here all came from a human donor with multiple sclerosis. CDR3s include the opening cysteine and the closing phenylalanine or tryptophan. Fields, in order: CDR3 length, clone size, V gene, D gene, J gene, CDR3 DNA, CDR3 protein. The D gene is left open where the match is weak. Clone size is not always given. Where it is, it says once, few, many or a class for expanded clones.

cdr3_length: 14; clone_size: NA; v_call: TRBV7-9; d_call: NA; j_call: TRBJ1-1; cdr3_nt: TGTGCCAGCAGCTTAGTAGTGGGGAACACTGAAGCTTTCTTT; cdr3_aa: CASSLVVGNTEAFF
cdr3_length: 15; clone_size: NA; v_call: TRBV12-3/TRBV12-4; d_call: NA; j_call: TRBJ2-3; cdr3_nt: TGTGCCAGCAGCCCCAAAAAGGTCCTCACAGATACGCAGTATTTT; cdr3_aa: CASSPKKVLTDTQYF
cdr3_length: 14; clone_size: NA; v_call: TRBV5-1; d_call: NA; j_call: TRBJ1-5; cdr3_nt: TGCGCCAGCAGCTTGGAGGGAGGGATGCAGCCCCAGCATTTT; cdr3_aa: CASSLEGGMQPQHF
cdr3_length: 15; clone_size: NA; v_call: TRBV13; d_call: NA; j_call: TRBJ2-1; cdr3_nt: TGTGCCAGCAGCGCCCGGGGCCTATCCTACAATGAGCAGTTCTTC; cdr3_aa: CASSARGLSYNEQFF
cdr3_length: 15; clone_size: NA; v_call: TRBV28; d_call: NA; j_call: TRBJ2-7; cdr3_nt: TGTGCCAGCAGTTCCACAGGGAGGAACACCTACGAGCAGTACTTC; cdr3_aa: CASSSTGRNTYEQYF
cdr3_length: 12; clone_size: NA; v_call: TRBV12-3/TRBV12-4; d_call: NA; j_call: TRBJ1-2; cdr3_nt: TGTGCCAGCAGCCGGGGGCTGAGTGGCTACACCTTC; cdr3_aa: CASSRGLSGYTF
cdr3_length: 14; clone_size: NA; v_call: TRBV7-6; d_call: TRBD2; j_call: TRBJ2-7; cdr3_nt: TGTGCCAGCAGCTTAGCAGCGGGGTCTGACGAGCAGTACTTC; cdr3_aa: CASSLAAGSDEQYF
cdr3_length: 12; clone_size: NA; v_call: TRBV2; d_call: NA; j_call: TRBJ2-1; cdr3_nt: TGTGCCAGCAGGGTAACCTCCAATGAGCAGTTCTTC; cdr3_aa: CASRVTSNEQFF
cdr3_length: 15; clone_size: NA; v_call: TRBV15; d_call: NA; j_call: TRBJ1-3; cdr3_nt: TGTGCCACCAGCAGAGATCAAGGGACTGGAAACACCATATATTTT; cdr3_aa: CATSRDQGTGNTIYF
cdr3_length: 16; clone_size: NA; v_call: TRBV27; d_call: NA; j_call: TRBJ1-2; cdr3_nt: TGTGCCAGCAGTAACATCAGGACAGACTATCGGAGTGGCTACACCTTC; cdr3_aa: CASSNIRTDYRSGYTF
cdr3_length: 16; clone_size: NA; v_call: TRBV2; d_call: NA; j_call: TRBJ1-5; cdr3_nt: TGTGCCAGCAATCCGGACAGCCTAAGGGGCAATCAGCCCCAGCATTTT; cdr3_aa: CASNPDSLRGNQPQHF
cdr3_length: 15; clone_size: NA; v_call: TRBV14; d_call: TRBD1; j_call: TRBJ2-7; cdr3_nt: TGTGCCAGCAGCGGGGGACAGGGCCCAACCTACGAGCAGTACTTC; cdr3_aa: CASSGGQGPTYEQYF
cdr3_length: 14; clone_size: NA; v_call: TRBV12-3/TRBV12-4; d_call: TRBD1; j_call: TRBJ1-2; cdr3_nt: TGTGCCAGCAAGCTGACAGGGAGTAACTATGGCTACACCTTC; cdr3_aa: CASKLTGSNYGYTF
cdr3_length: 14; clone_size: NA; v_call: TRBV6-2/TRBV6-3; d_call: NA; j_call: TRBJ1-1; cdr3_nt: TGTGCCAGCAGTTACCCCGGGGCGAACACTGAAGCTTTCTTT; cdr3_aa: CASSYPGANTEAFF
cdr3_length: 13; clone_size: NA; v_call: TRBV30; d_call: TRBD1; j_call: TRBJ2-7; cdr3_nt: TGTGCCTGGGCCCCGGGACAGCCCTACGAGCAGTACTTC; cdr3_aa: CAWAPGQPYEQYF
cdr3_length: 13; clone_size: once; v_call: TRBV9; d_call: NA; j_call: TRBJ2-2; cdr3_nt: TGTGCCAGCAGCGTACAGGGGACCGGGGAGCTGTTTTTT; cdr3_aa: CASSVQGTGELFF
cdr3_length: 14; clone_size: NA; v_call: TRBV14; d_call: NA; j_call: TRBJ2-7; cdr3_nt: TGTGCCAGCAGCCAAGCTCAAGGGGGATACGAGCAGTACTTC; cdr3_aa: CASSQAQGGYEQYF
cdr3_length: 15; clone_size: NA; v_call: TRBV6-5; d_call: NA; j_call: TRBJ2-1; cdr3_nt: TGTGCCAGCAGAACCCTGACAGGTGGTGTTGATGAGCAGTTCTTC; cdr3_aa: CASRTLTGGVDEQFF
cdr3_length: 18; clone_size: once; v_call: TRBV27; d_call: TRBD2; j_call: TRBJ2-5; cdr3_nt: TGTGCCAGCAGTTTGGAGCGAACTAGCGGGAGTTCGCAGGAGACCCAGTACTTC; cdr3_aa: CASSLERTSGSSQETQYF
cdr3_length: 16; clone_size: NA; v_call: TRBV4-1; d_call: TRBD2; j_call: TRBJ2-7; cdr3_nt: TGCGCCAGCAGCCAAGGAGGACTAGCGGCCTCCTACGAGCAGTACTTC; cdr3_aa: CASSQGGLAASYEQYF
cdr3_length: 12; clone_size: NA; v_call: TRBV5-6; d_call: NA; j_call: TRBJ2-1; cdr3_nt: TGTGCCAGCAGCTTGGCATCTGTCGAGCAGTTCTTC; cdr3_aa: CASSLASVEQFF
cdr3_length: 11; clone_size: NA; v_call: TRBV5-6; d_call: NA; j_call: TRBJ2-4; cdr3_nt: TGTGCCAGCAGCTTAGGAAACATTCAGTACTTC; cdr3_aa: CASSLGNIQYF
cdr3_length: 15; clone_size: NA; v_call: TRBV30; d_call: NA; j_call: TRBJ1-1; cdr3_nt: TGTGCCTGGAGCGGTGGACTCAATGCGCCCACTGAAGCTTTCTTT; cdr3_aa: CAWSGGLNAPTEAFF
cdr3_length: 13; clone_size: NA; v_call: TRBV29-1; d_call: NA; j_call: TRBJ2-5; cdr3_nt: TGCAGCGTTGAAACAGGGAGACAAGAAACCCAGTACTTC; cdr3_aa: CSVETGRQETQYF
cdr3_length: 14; clone_size: NA; v_call: TRBV28; d_call: NA; j_call: TRBJ1-6; cdr3_nt: TGTGCCAGTTTCCCCACAGTAGCCAATTCACCCCTCCACTTT; cdr3_aa: CASFPTVANSPLHF
cdr3_length: 13; clone_size: NA; v_call: TRBV28; d_call: TRBD1; j_call: TRBJ1-1; cdr3_nt: TGTGCCACGGGACAGGGGATGAACACTGAAGCTTTCTTT; cdr3_aa: CATGQGMNTEAFF
cdr3_length: 13; clone_size: NA; v_call: TRBV20-1; d_call: TRBD1; j_call: TRBJ1-1; cdr3_nt: TGCAGTGCTAGATCCAGGGGGAGGGCTGAAGCTTTCTTT; cdr3_aa: CSARSRGRAEAFF
cdr3_length: 13; clone_size: NA; v_call: TRBV3-1; d_call: NA; j_call: TRBJ2-1; cdr3_nt: TGTGCCAGCAGCCCGGACATCGGCAATGAGCAGTTCTTC; cdr3_aa: CASSPDIGNEQFF
cdr3_length: 15; clone_size: NA; v_call: TRBV12-5; d_call: NA; j_call: TRBJ2-3; cdr3_nt: TGTGCTAGTGGTCCCGGGACCCAAATCTTCGATACGCAGTATTTT; cdr3_aa: CASGPGTQIFDTQYF
cdr3_length: 16; clone_size: NA; v_call: TRBV20-1; d_call: TRBD1; j_call: TRBJ2-1; cdr3_nt: TGCAGTGCTAGCGGACAGGTCGGGACACAATTCTATGAGCAGTTCTTC; cdr3_aa: CSASGQVGTQFYEQFF
cdr3_length: 18; clone_size: NA; v_call: TRBV4-2; d_call: TRBD2; j_call: TRBJ2-2; cdr3_nt: TGTGCCAGCAGCCAAGAGCCCTCGACTAGCGCGAACACCGGGGAGCTGTTTTTT; cdr3_aa: CASSQEPSTSANTGELFF
cdr3_length: 14; clone_size: NA; v_call: TRBV19; d_call: NA; j_call: TRBJ1-1; cdr3_nt: TGTGCCAGTAGTATAGGTGGACAGAACACTGAAGCTTTCTTT; cdr3_aa: CASSIGGQNTEAFF
cdr3_length: 16; clone_size: NA; v_call: TRBV7-6; d_call: TRBD1; j_call: TRBJ2-3; cdr3_nt: TGTGCCAGCAGCGTAGGAGGGACAGGGAACCCCGATACGCAGTATTTT; cdr3_aa: CASSVGGTGNPDTQYF
cdr3_length: 13; clone_size: NA; v_call: TRBV7-6; d_call: NA; j_call: TRBJ1-2; cdr3_nt: TGTGCCAGCAGCTTCGGGACGATGGGTGGCTACACCTTC; cdr3_aa: CASSFGTMGGYTF
cdr3_length: 15; clone_size: NA; v_call: TRBV6-5; d_call: NA; j_call: TRBJ1-4; cdr3_nt: TGTGCCAGCAGTGCTCTCGGCAGGGCGTCTGAAAAACTGTTTTTT; cdr3_aa: CASSALGRASEKLFF
cdr3_length: 16; clone_size: NA; v_call: TRBV11-2; d_call: NA; j_call: TRBJ2-3; cdr3_nt: TGTGCCAGCAGCTTCAATTGGGAAGGCCCCACAGATACGCAGTATTTT; cdr3_aa: CASSFNWEGPTDTQYF
cdr3_length: 13; clone_size: NA; v_call: TRBV6-5; d_call: TRBD2; j_call: TRBJ2-7; cdr3_nt: TGTGCCAGCGCATCGTCTAGCGGCTACGAGCAGTACTTC; cdr3_aa: CASASSSGYEQYF
cdr3_length: 13; clone_size: NA; v_call: TRBV5-1; d_call: NA; j_call: TRBJ2-3; cdr3_nt: TGCGCCAGCAGCTTGGGGGGCATTCTTGCGCAGTATTTT; cdr3_aa: CASSLGGILAQYF
cdr3_length: 15; clone_size: NA; v_call: TRBV3-1; d_call: TRBD1; j_call: TRBJ2-7; cdr3_nt: TGTGCCAGCAGCCCGACAGGGAGTCCAGGCGACGAGCAGTACTTC; cdr3_aa: CASSPTGSPGDEQYF
cdr3_length: 11; clone_size: NA; v_call: TRBV30; d_call: TRBD2; j_call: TRBJ2-3; cdr3_nt: TGCGGGGCGGGAGACACAGATACGCAGTATTTT; cdr3_aa: CGAGDTDTQYF
cdr3_length: 14; clone_size: NA; v_call: TRBV7-9; d_call: NA; j_call: TRBJ1-5; cdr3_nt: TGTGCCAGCAGCTTGGAGGGGTGGAATCAGCCCCAGCATTTT; cdr3_aa: CASSLEGWNQPQHF
cdr3_length: 14; clone_size: NA; v_call: TRBV7-9; d_call: NA; j_call: TRBJ2-5; cdr3_nt: TGTGCCAGCAGCTTCGACCTGGGTCAAGAGACCCAGTACTTC; cdr3_aa: CASSFDLGQETQYF
cdr3_length: 13; clone_size: NA; v_call: TRBV20-1; d_call: NA; j_call: TRBJ1-1; cdr3_nt: TGCAGTGCTGGGGGGACCATGGGCACTGAAGCTTTCTTT; cdr3_aa: CSAGGTMGTEAFF